This TCR beta chain was identified during a study of blood T cell repertoires in COVID-19. As for the study in general: In each case, the material was cDNA or gDNA derived from T cells, B-cell-depleted T cells, or PBMCs.

TCRdb's copy holds only in-frame clones and misses some; the assay was immunoSEQ multiplex PCR. Among 450,000 or so clones, approximately 90% were seen once, and the ten largest hold 0.8% to 0.85%. Germline V gives CDR1 SGHNT, CDR2 YYREEE (reference sequence). The CDR3 spans 14 residues. The V gene lost 0 bases and the J gene lost 8 bases, with 11 bases spanning the gap. This clonotype was obtained from a man aged 18 to 35 with COVID-19, enrolled during active disease. The sequencing sample was made of peripheral blood. The rearrangement links TRBV5-4 to TRBJ1-4; D remains unclear. The CDR3 sequence: CASSLALSPEKLFF. For the CDR3, the DNA is TGTGCCAGCAGCTTGGCCTTATCTCCCGAAAAACTGTTTTTT.